This record looks at one TCR beta chain sequence and its context. Antigen: not known. This table comes from immunoSEQ multiplex PCR, and its TCRdb copy is limited to in-frame clones, with some not included. The table lists 30,000 or so clones, over 85% of them singletons, with under 2.5% in the top ten. This entry belongs to a study of T cells in pancreatic ductal adenocarcinoma. Findings and limits, study-wide: Mean clonality was approximately 0.12 in tumors and about 0.07 in blood, not significantly different. Blood had more productive templates and roughly 7.5-fold more unique clonotypes than tumor. Enrichment of CD45RO+ effector over naive T cells in tumors may bias clonality.

Germline V lookup: CDR1 MNHEY, CDR2 SMNVEV (reference sequence). The CDR3 has 13 amino acids. V was clipped by 5 bases and J by 4 bases, with 11 bases between them. Surgery without prior neoadjuvant therapy was the treatment of the selected pancreatic ductal adenocarcinoma patients. Sequences were obtained from PBMCs. The chain has TRBV27 and TRBJ1-1; D gene ambiguous. This TCR was recovered from a human donor with pancreatic ductal adenocarcinoma. This chain's CDR3 is CASSPYPGTEAFF. The CDR3 DNA sequence: TGTGCCAGCAGTCCGTACCCGGGCACTGAAGCTTTCTTT.